The T cell receptor (beta chain) described here comes from a study of T cells in Graves' hyperthyroidism and ophthalmopathy. Amplified TCR beta CDR3 regions came from RNA transcripts. HTBI primers were employed in a first-round RT-PCR of the TCR CDR3. TCRdb ran MiXCR on the multiplex PCR reads and lists one entry per CDR3 protein. The sample contains a few hundred thousand distinct CDR3 sequences, 15% of which appear only once. This clonotype has only a few counts. CDR1 and CDR2 (germline): SGHTA, FQGNSA. This CDR3 spans 16 amino acids. J gave up 0 bases and V 5 bases, and 7 bases lay outside the gene matches.

J is TRBJ1-3 and V is TRBV7-2, with 7 bases fitting TRBD1. Sequencing input: blood. This TCR was recovered from a woman aged 25 to 39 with Graves' hyperthyroidism. The CDR3 region has the DNA TGTGCCAGCAGCATCCCAGGGGGGAGCTCTGGAAACACCATATATTTT. It encodes CASSIPGGSSGNTIYF. Full variable domain (rest looked up from reference TRBV7-2 and TRBJ1-3): GAGVSQSPSNKVTEKGKDVELRCDPISGHTALYWYRQSLGQGLEFLIYFQGNSAPDKSGLPSDRFSAERTGGSVSTLTIQRTQQEDSAVYLCASSIPGGSSGNTIYFGEGSWLTVV.